This TCR beta chain was sequenced for a study of response to subunit inactivated influenza vaccine (dated by TCRdb to 2016 to 2018). Notes on the research overall: Deep quantitative T cell receptor repertoire profiling was used in the study to track responses to a trivalent subunit inactivated influenza vaccine. Points the paper makes about the study in general: It was suggested by the authors that each seasonal influenza vaccination may recruit only a limited number of new T cells.

Libraries were prepared through RT-PCR. The run used an Illumina HiSeq 2500. TCRdb applied fastp at Q25 and MiXCR to the public reads, then kept only in-frame beta chains. Entries that share a CDR3 protein sequence are merged under the most common genes and DNA. The sample contains 710,000 or so distinct CDR3 sequences, less than 20% of them found a single time. The ten largest clones represent 11% of the sample. With respect to this clonotype: What antigen it recognizes has not been identified. Per-base quality was not reported, and no clone a single base away is much larger than it.

The clonotype comes from a man aged 45-65 years who received an inactivated influenza vaccine. Donor details come from another sample of the same person, matched by shared clones. Sequencing used PBMCs from blood, obtained roughly 12 days after vaccination.

The CDR3 region: CAGTSRRDRPDTQYF. The nucleotide sequence is TGTGCCGGCACCAGCAGGCGTGATAGGCCAGATACGCAGTATTTT. This chain joins TRBV7-2 to TRBJ2-3; a confident D gene designation cannot be given. Between the V and J ends, shortened by 11 bases and 4 bases respectively, the junction contains 22 bases. The germline V gene gives CDR1 as SGHTA and CDR2 as FQGNSA. Including cysteine and phenylalanine, the CDR3 has 15 amino acids. The retained sequence is limited to the CDR3, 45 bases, with the frame set at the first base.